This T cell receptor (beta chain) was sequenced in a study of OX40 agonist ivuxolimab in advanced cancers. Study context: In this cohort, patients received ivuxolimab, an agonistic anti-OX40 (CD134) antibody. Participants, 65% to 85% male, averaged about 59 years of age, ranging from roughly 23 to 80. Study results and caveats: Among patients with partial responses at 0.1-3.0 mg/kg, clonal expansion was among the lowest.

As concerns this clone: The antigen is not known.

Clones were sequenced by immunoSEQ multiplex PCR, and TCRdb holds only the in-frame ones, with some missing. The table has about 42,000 clones, 70% to 90% seen once. Systemic immunosuppression or autoimmune disease history was grounds to exclude patients. Germline V gene sequence: CDR1 SNHLY, CDR2 FYNNEI. The CDR3 extends over 14 amino acids. Trimming removed 7 bases from V and 1 base from J; junction bases left unmatched: 6. The chain links TRBV2 to TRBJ1-1; 7 nucleotides agree with TRBD1. Source: CD4+ or CD8+ T cells sorted from blood, taken in a trial of the OX40 agonist ivuxolimab. The source of this sequence is an adult with an advanced solid tumor such as melanoma, head and neck, liver or kidney cancer. Here the CDR3 reads CASILTGQNTEAFF. The CDR3 nucleotides read TGTGCCAGCATTTTGACAGGGCAGAACACTGAAGCTTTCTTT.